This TCR beta chain was obtained from a study of TIL therapy for anti-PD-1-resistant metastatic lung cancer (dated by TCRdb to the early 2020s). The study in broad terms: Tumors were harvested prior to any PD-1/PD-L1 blockade, after which nivolumab was administered to patients, and lymphodepletion, expanded TIL infusion and IL-2 were given to patients who progressed. A median non-synonymous tumor mutation burden of approximately 1.5 mutations per megabase was determined across the cohort by whole-exome sequencing. T cell receptor beta sequencing of tumor and peripheral blood served to follow clonotypes across the tumor, the expanded TIL product, and serial blood samples. The cohort was predominantly lung adenocarcinoma, with a few EGFR-mutant and two ALK-rearranged tumors, and half of patients were current or former smokers. Among the enrolled patients, the median age was about 52 years (range roughly 38-80), and the median tumor PD-L1 proportion score was around 6%.

As for this clone: This receptor's antigen is unknown. One base away there is no much larger clone; base qualities are not given.

The time point label corresponds to: pre-treatment sample, taken before nivolumab and TIL therapy. Adults with stage 4 NSCLC were enrolled from 2017 to early 2020 in a dual-center phase I trial. Samples were obtained from a single-arm, open-label phase I trial in which tumor-infiltrating lymphocyte therapy with nivolumab was evaluated in advanced non-small cell lung cancer. Blood mononuclear cells from EDTA tubes were separated on a Ficoll gradient and snap-frozen as pellets, and DNA was extracted from the cells using a Qiagen mini-prep kit. V loses 0 bases of germline sequence and J loses 3 bases, and the interval between the two ends is 5 bases. Its CDR3 holds 13 amino acids, cysteine through phenylalanine. The only DNA kept is the CDR3, 39 bases in frame from the first base. CDR1 and CDR2 are read off the germline V gene as SGDLS and YYNGEE. Broad study findings and their caveats: Infused TIL clonotypes partially replaced the baseline peripheral repertoire then decayed over months, with no apparent association between persistence and response. The study protocol defined all tumor marker inferences as exploratory. The cohort was highly selected, with more treatment-naive, never-smoker and oncogene-addicted patients than typical, limiting generalizability.

TCR beta CDR3 regions were amplified from genomic DNA by bias-controlled multiplex PCR with the immunoSEQ v3 hsTCRB kit. TCR libraries were sequenced on an Illumina NextSeq 500 to 1.5 million to 2.5 million read pairs for survey level or 5-6 million for deep level. In the paper's pipeline: V, D and J genes were assigned, non-productive sequences were removed, and clonality was reported by immunoSEQ Analyzer software. Repertoires of infused TIL and blood were compared using productive Simpson clonality and the Morisita overlap index of productive TRB rearrangements. Absolute clonotype counts in blood were estimated as lymphocyte count times CD3+ fraction times the clone's productive frequency. TCRdb retrieved this table from immuneACCESS and kept in-frame rearrangements only. Not all clones are present; in checked studies, unresolved V genes account for under half, and no reason is known for the remainder. That table furnishes V, J and clone size, whereas the DNA furnished D and trimming. The sample profile shows approximately 15,000 clones; roughly 86% of them were found once. The ten most abundant clones make up roughly 0.86% of the sample.

In this chain, TRBV9 is recombined with TRBJ2-3, with the D gene not confidently named. The TCR originated in a person between 25 and 79 years old with non-small cell lung cancer. The material sequenced was blood, taken at baseline. The CDR3 corresponds to CASSVAPTDTQYF. The DNA reads TGTGCCAGCAGCGTAGCCCCGACAGATACGCAGTATTTT.